The present TCR beta chain was sequenced within a study of blood T cell repertoires in COVID-19 (TCRdb year 2020). Concerning the study at large: Samples covering the acute and convalescent phases of COVID-19 were provided by collaborators in the United States, Italy and Spain. The material from the prospective study consisted of cDNA or gDNA derived from T cells, B-cell-depleted T cells, or PBMCs. The dataset comprised deeply sampled blood TCRbeta repertoires from subjects exposed to, actively infected with, or recovered from COVID-19. The repertoires were made available in a free public database intended to serve as a resource for research on the immune response to SARS-CoV-2. The samples were drawn from the first 160 participants of the ongoing ImmuneRACE study and from more than 1,000 subjects provided by 6 global collaborators. A de-identified subject ID, COVID-19 status, age in years and sex were almost always included in the sample metadata. Where available, HLA class I and class II types were obtained from metadata supplied by the sample provider rather than from assay-based typing.

Overall results and qualifications from the work: How much clinical and demographic metadata was included differed by source and by participant, and the metadata was provided uncurated.

TCRbeta CDR3 regions were amplified from genomic DNA using the immunoSEQ Assay, a bias-controlled multiplex PCR. The paper's data handling went like this. The number of nucleated cells in each sample was estimated from the amplification of reference gene primers within the assay. To quantify the absolute abundance of each unique TCRbeta CDR3 rearrangement, sequence reads were collapsed and filtered. For each sample, productive Simpson clonality was calculated as the square root of Simpson's diversity index across productive rearrangements. This is the immuneACCESS table as TCRdb keeps it, with only in-frame sequences that have V and J called. A part of the clones is gone; compared with another copy, unresolved V genes explain less than half, and the rest is unexplained. V, J and clone size derive from that table, while D and trimming were established from the DNA sequence. This sample comprises 150,000 to 200,000 clones, 65% to 80% of them detected only once. The ten largest clonotypes hold roughly a sixth of the sample.

A remark on this clone: Its antigen is currently not known. The sample holds no much larger clone one base away, and base qualities are not on file.

In the prospective study, participants were about 18 to 100 years old, resided in about two dozen geographic areas of the United States, and were enrolled through a virtual design. Cohort assignment in the prospective study relied on participant-reported clinical history from a screening survey and a study questionnaire. Each participant in the prospective study had whole blood, serum and a nasopharyngeal or oropharyngeal swab collected by mobile phlebotomists. Participants in the prospective study had the option to provide additional blood draws and questionnaires over a roughly 2-month period. Before DNA extraction, prospective study blood samples were shipped either frozen or at room temperature. The CDR1 and CDR2 encoded by the germline V gene (reference sequence) are LNHDA and SQIVND. V has 3 bases trimmed and J has 0 bases trimmed; junction bases matching no gene number 4. The CDR3 covers 15 residues, taking in both the cysteine and the phenylalanine. Solely the CDR3 DNA is kept, with 45 bases framed from the first base.

Here the chain combines TRBV19 and TRBJ1-1, and 7 bases in between align with TRBD1. Material: PBMCs or T cells enriched from blood (not recorded which). The origin of this receptor is a woman in her forties or fifties with acute COVID-19. At the DNA level, the sequence is TGTGCCAGTAGTATTGGGACAGAGTTGAACACTGAAGCTTTCTTT. The translation is CASSIGTELNTEAFF. The full variable domain, with segments outside the CDR3 supplied by the reference TRBV19 and TRBJ1-1 proteins, appears as DGGITQSPKYLFRKEGQNVTLSCEQNLNHDAMYWYRQDPGQGLRLIYYSQIVNDFQKGDIAEGYSVSREKKESFPLTVTSAQKNPTAFYLCASSIGTELNTEAFFGQGTRLTVV.